This T cell receptor (beta chain) was retrieved from a study of graft-versus-host responses after intestinal transplantation. The assay was immunoSEQ multiplex PCR, and TCRdb's table has in-frame clones only and misses some. The top ten clones hold roughly 2.8% of a sample with 50,000 or so clones, about 90% of them seen once. Germline assignment: CDR1 MRHNA and CDR2 SNTAGT. Trimming removed 4 bases from V and 9 bases from J; junction bases left unmatched: 9. The CDR3 is 15 amino acids. The sequence was collected from a human patient who received an intestinal transplant, so some T cells may come from the graft donor. V and J are TRBV6-4 and TRBJ2-1; TRBD2 matches at 10 bases. The specimen was PBMCs, collected approximately four months after intestinal transplantation. The CDR3 reads CASSVSASGSSEQFF. CDR3 bases: TGTGCCAGCAGTGTGTCGGCTAGCGGGAGTAGTGAGCAGTTCTTC.